This T cell receptor (beta chain) was obtained from a study of blood T cell repertoires in COVID-19. Across the whole study: The United States, Italy and Spain supplied acute and convalescent COVID-19 samples. From T cells, B-cell-depleted T cells, or PBMCs came the material, which was cDNA or gDNA.

Study processing details: From reference gene primer amplification, estimates of nucleated cell counts were derived. The assay was immunoSEQ multiplex PCR, and TCRdb's table has in-frame clones only and misses some. V, J and clone size reflect that table, while D and trimming were determined from the DNA. This table holds about 260,000 clones, roughly 86% found once. V was clipped by 8 bases and J by 5 bases, with 16 bases between them. In germline, CDR1 is MNHEY, CDR2 SVGAGI. The CDR3 contains 14 residues. The Seattle patients joined while their infection was active and were tracked longitudinally afterward.

The J gene is TRBJ2-1, the V gene TRBV6-5; weak D call: TRBD1 (6 bases). Material: peripheral blood. This receptor was taken from a woman in her twenties or thirties with COVID-19, enrolled during active disease. The CDR3, as DNA: TGTGCCAGCGGGATCGAGGGGGACCACAATGAGCAGTTCTTC. It specifies CASGIEGDHNEQFF.